The 20 T cell receptor beta chains below all came from one sample that was sequenced in a study of blood T cell repertoires in COVID-19. Profiled with immunoSEQ multiplex PCR; TCRdb holds only in-frame clones, not every one. The table lists 200,000 to 250,000 clones, 86% of them singletons. Sequenced sample: PBMCs or T cells enriched from blood (not recorded which). These receptor sequences come from a woman between 50 and 59 years old who had recovered from COVID-19.

The chain recombines TRBV6-5 with TRBJ1-2; 7 bases fit TRBD1. CDR3 length: 14 residues. The V gene's germline CDR1 is MNHEY and CDR2 SVGAGI. Trimming took 4 bases from V and 4 from J; bases not matched to a gene: 6. CDR3: CASSFTQGFYGYTF. The CDR3 nucleotides are TGTGCCAGCAGTTTCACACAGGGGTTCTATGGCTACACCTTC.

This chain links TRBV9 with TRBJ1-2; 11 bases match TRBD1. J was trimmed by 2 bases and V by 4 bases; bases with no gene match: 7. CDR3 length: 16 amino acids. Germline values: CDR1 SGDLS, CDR2 YYNGEE. The CDR3 protein is CASSPLWTGGNYGYTF. The CDR3 DNA sequence: TGTGCCAGCAGCCCACTCTGGACAGGGGGCAACTATGGCTACACCTTC.

The chain is built from TRBV5-1 and TRBJ1-2; 10 nucleotides match TRBD1. V lost 4 bases to trimming and J lost 5 bases; unmatched junction nucleotides: 8. The CDR3 is 15 amino acids. Per the germline V gene, CDR1 is SGHRS and CDR2 is YFSETQ. The CDR3: CASSPRQGAGYGYTF. CDR3 nucleotide sequence: TGCGCCAGCAGCCCCCGACAGGGGGCAGGGTATGGCTACACCTTC.

The DNA of the CDR3 is TGTGCCAGCACCCTCGGGGAGTATGGCTACACCTTC. Protein sequence: CASTLGEYGYTF. The chain combines TRBV28 with TRBJ1-2, with D hard to call. The V end lost 7 bases, the J end lost 5 bases, and 11 bases lay between the germline ends. The CDR3 loop spans 12 amino acids. Per germline, CDR1 MDHEN and CDR2 SYDVKM.

The chain couples TRBV7-9 to TRBJ1-1; 7 bases fit TRBD1. V dropped 5 bases and J dropped 6; count of bases not matched to a gene: 12. Germline CDR1 SEHNR, CDR2 FQNEAQ (reference sequence). This CDR3 has 15 amino acids. CDR3: CASSAQGGVQAEAFF. CDR3 bases: TGTGCCAGCAGCGCCCAGGGGGGAGTTCAAGCTGAAGCTTTCTTT.

The chain combines TRBV5-6 with TRBJ2-1; 7 nucleotides match TRBD2. The ends lost 3 bases at V and 7 bases at J; junction bases unmatched: 4. The CDR3 is 13 residues long. CDR1 and CDR2 (germline): SGHDT, YYEEEE. CDR3 sequence: CASSYREVNEQFF. The CDR3 DNA sequence: TGTGCCAGCAGCTATCGGGAGGTTAATGAGCAGTTCTTC.

The chain recombines TRBV4-1 with TRBJ1-1; D gene unclear. The V gene's germline CDR1 is MGHRA and CDR2 YSYEKL. V lost 0 bases to trimming and J lost 11 bases, with 7 bases between them. The CDR3 runs 11 residues. CDR3 sequence: CASSQDTGAFF. CDR3 coding DNA: TGCGCCAGCAGCCAAGATACCGGGGCTTTCTTT.

The genes are TRBV27 and TRBJ1-6; TRBD1 matches at 12 bases. V shed 3 bases and J 9 bases; nucleotides not matched to a gene: 9. Germline loops: CDR1 MNHEY, CDR2 SMNVEV (reference sequence). The CDR3 contains 17 residues. CDR3 coding DNA: TGTGCCAGCAGTTTGATGACCGGGACAGGGGGCGGTTCACCCCTCCACTTT. This gives the protein CASSLMTGTGGGSPLHF.

CDR3 protein: CASSSGFNEKLFF. CDR3 DNA sequence: TGTGCCAGCAGTTCAGGTTTTAATGAAAAACTGTTTTTT. The chain uses TRBV6-6 and TRBJ1-4; no definite D call. Germline loops: CDR1 MNHNY, CDR2 SVGAGI (reference sequence). Trimming took off 4 bases at V and 4 bases at J, with 7 bases between the two ends. This CDR3 spans 13 amino acids.

The V and J genes are TRBV30 and TRBJ1-5; D ambiguous. Trimming shortened V by 4 bases and J by 4 bases, and 8 bases separated the two germline ends. The germline gives CDR1 GTSNPN, CDR2 SVGIG (reference sequence). This CDR3 region has 12 residues. The CDR3 spells CAWTRGNQPQHF. The CDR3 DNA follows: TGTGCCTGGACGCGCGGGAATCAGCCCCAGCATTTT. Drawing the rest from reference TRBV30 and TRBJ1-5, the complete variable domain is SQTIHQWPATLVQPVGSPLSLECTVEGTSNPNLYWYRQAAGRGLQLLFYSVGIGQISSEVPQNLSASRPQDRQFILSSKKLLLSDSGFYLCAWTRGNQPQHFGDGTRLSIL.

In its sample, this clone was seen many times. This chain connects TRBV7-9 to TRBJ1-5, with TRBD1 as a possible D gene (5 bases). The CDR3 is made up of 14 amino acids. Between the trimmed V and J ends, which lost 5 bases and 9 bases, there was a span of 17 bases. Germline V lookup: CDR1 SEHNR, CDR2 FQNEAQ (reference sequence). CDR3: CASSETGDRGPQHF. DNA of the CDR3: TGTGCCAGCAGCGAGACGGGGGACCGCGGGCCCCAGCATTTT. The entire variable domain, with the rest obtained from reference TRBV7-9 and TRBJ1-5, is as follows: DTGVSQNPRHKITKRGQNVTFRCDPISEHNRLYWYRQTLGQGPEFLTYFQNEAQLEKSRLLSDRFSAERPKGSFSTLEIQRTEQGDSAMYLCASSETGDRGPQHFGDGTRLSIL.

The V and J genes are TRBV7-9 and TRBJ2-3, with 13 bases fitting TRBD2. The CDR3 runs to 16 residues. The germline V gene has CDR1 SEHNR and CDR2 FQNEAQ (reference sequence). V shed 7 bases, J shed 6 bases, and the junction held 10 bases outside the gene matches. In DNA, the CDR3 is TGTGCCAGCACCCGAGGACTAGCGGGAGCGGCTGATACGCAGTATTTT. The encoded protein is CASTRGLAGAADTQYF. Filled out from reference TRBV7-9 and TRBJ2-3, the complete variable domain reads DTGVSQNPRHKITKRGQNVTFRCDPISEHNRLYWYRQTLGQGPEFLTYFQNEAQLEKSRLLSDRFSAERPKGSFSTLEIQRTEQGDSAMYLCASTRGLAGAADTQYFGPGTRLTVL.

The genes are TRBV7-2 and TRBJ2-3; TRBD2 matches 10 bases. The CDR3 extends over 15 amino acids. The germline CDR1 and CDR2 sequences are SGHTA and FQGNSA. Germline trimming cut 3 bases from V and 4 bases from J; bases unmatched to any gene: 4. The chain's CDR3 is CASSLTGTSADTQYF. The CDR3 coding sequence is TGTGCCAGCAGCTTGACCGGGACTAGCGCAGATACGCAGTATTTT.

V gene TRBV28 combines with J gene TRBJ2-2; D is perhaps TRBD2 (5 bases). Per germline, CDR1 MDHEN and CDR2 SYDVKM. The CDR3 extends over 18 amino acids. Trimming stripped 2 bases from V and 0 bases from J, with 16 bases between. CDR3 DNA: TGTGCCAGCAGTTTACGGGCGACGGGGAGCCCGAACACCGGGGAGCTGTTTTTT. This translates into CASSLRATGSPNTGELFF. The full variable domain, with the rest looked up from reference TRBV28 and TRBJ2-2, is DVKVTQSSRYLVKRTGEKVFLECVQDMDHENMFWYRQDPGLGLRLIYFSYDVKMKEKGDIPEGYSVSREKKERFSLILESASTNQTSMYLCASSLRATGSPNTGELFFGEGSRLTVL.

This chain joins TRBV7-2 and TRBJ2-7; 8 nucleotides line up with TRBD2. The CDR3 is 15 residues long. The V gene end was trimmed by 5 bases and the J gene end by 3 bases; junction bases not matched to a gene: 9. Germline V gene data show CDR1 as SGHTA and CDR2 as FQGNSA. For the CDR3, the DNA is TGTGCCAGCAGCCGTCTCGGCGGGACTAGCTACGAGCAGTACTTC. This gives the protein CASSRLGGTSYEQYF.

J is TRBJ1-3 and V is TRBV12-3 or TRBV12-4; TRBD1 is a possible D gene (5 bases). The CDR3 spans 12 residues. Trimming shortened V by 6 bases and J by 4 bases, and 7 bases separated the two germline ends. CDR3 sequence reads: CASRTAGNTIYF. The CDR3 bases are TGTGCCAGCAGGACAGCCGGAAACACCATATATTTT.

The chain combines TRBV18 with TRBJ1-1; the match to TRBD1 covers 7 bases. CDR1 is KGHSH and CDR2 is LQKENI in the germline V gene. With 4 bases clipped from V and 0 bases from J, the junction kept 8 bases outside the gene matches. This CDR3 has 16 residues. CDR3 sequence: CASSQNRDSLNTEAFF. The CDR3 DNA follows: TGTGCCAGCTCACAAAACCGGGACAGCCTGAACACTGAAGCTTTCTTT.

The V and J genes are TRBV7-9 and TRBJ2-7, with TRBD2 matching over 9 bases. This CDR3 has 14 residues. CDR1 and CDR2 from the germline V gene are SEHNR and FQNEAQ (reference sequence). The ends lost 3 bases at V and 2 bases at J; junction bases unmatched: 2. CDR3 residues: CASSFGGRAYEQYF. The DNA for the CDR3 is TGTGCCAGCAGCTTCGGCGGGAGGGCCTACGAGCAGTACTTC. Full variable domain (outside the CDR3, taken from reference TRBV7-9 and TRBJ2-7): DTGVSQNPRHKITKRGQNVTFRCDPISEHNRLYWYRQTLGQGPEFLTYFQNEAQLEKSRLLSDRFSAERPKGSFSTLEIQRTEQGDSAMYLCASSFGGRAYEQYFGPGTRLTVT.

The chain recombines TRBV7-3 with TRBJ1-1, with 10 bases fitting TRBD1. V lost 4 bases to trimming and J lost 2 bases; unmatched junction nucleotides: 4. CDR3 length: 15 amino acids. CDR1 and CDR2 from the germline V gene are SGHTA and FQGTGA. CDR3 protein: CASSSKTGGNTEAFF. Written as DNA, the CDR3 is TGTGCCAGCAGCTCCAAGACAGGGGGCAACACTGAAGCTTTCTTT.

This clone has only one observation. This chain joins TRBV4-1 and TRBJ2-2; D remains ambiguous. The V end lost 2 bases, the J end lost 7 bases, and 14 bases lay between the germline ends. Germline CDR1 is MGHRA and CDR2 is YSYEKL. The CDR3 contains 15 residues. The CDR3: CASSQPPNSNGELFF. As DNA, the CDR3 is TGCGCCAGCAGCCAACCACCAAACTCAAACGGGGAGCTGTTTTTT.